These 23 T cell receptor beta chains originate from one sample sequenced in a study of prognosis after radiotherapy for stage I lung cancer. Amplification of TCR beta CDR3 from genomic DNA used two-round multiplex PCR. First-round PCR, the initial amplification, used primers specific to each TRBV and TRBJ gene. TCRdb used MiXCR to reprocess the multiplex PCR reads, holding one entry per CDR3 protein. The table has fewer than 65,000 distinct CDR3 sequences, roughly 35% seen once. The input for sequencing was PBMCs, taken before or after stereotactic body radiation therapy (not recorded which). The receptors here all came from a donor over 45 with non-small cell lung cancer.

A note on this clonotype: A much bigger clone sits one base away, suggesting this may be a read error. CDR3 in amino acids: CASSLWDMDDEQFF. DNA for the CDR3: TGTGCCAGCAGTTTATGGGACATGGACGATGAGCAGTTCTTC. The rearrangement uses TRBV27 and TRBJ2-1, with D possibly being TRBD1 (6 bases). The CDR3 has 14 amino acids. The V gene lost 1 base and the J gene lost 8 bases, with 12 bases spanning the gap. Germline assignment: CDR1 MNHEY and CDR2 SMNVEV (reference sequence).

This clonotype has at least ten counts. This rearrangement joins TRBV27 to TRBJ2-6; the D gene could be TRBD1 or TRBD2 (5 bases each). Germline V gene sequence: CDR1 MNHEY, CDR2 SMNVEV (reference sequence). With 3 bases removed from V and 4 bases from J, the gap between germline ends came to 10 bases. The CDR3 has 15 amino acids. The CDR3 loop reads CASSFWGSGANVLTF. The DNA of the CDR3 is TGTGCCAGCAGTTTCTGGGGGTCCGGGGCCAACGTCCTGACTTTC.

A remark on this clonotype: A much larger clone differs from this one at a single base, so this may be a read error. The V call is TRBV6-2 or TRBV6-3, the J call TRBJ2-4, with 7 bases matching TRBD1. With V trimmed by 6 bases and J by 1 base, 12 bases remained unmatched. Germline lookup yields CDR1 MNHEY and CDR2 SVGEGT. The length of the CDR3 is 17 residues. CDR3 DNA sequence: TGTGCCAGCAGACCATCCTCGGGACAGTTGGCCAAAAACATTCAGTACTTC. The encoded protein is CASRPSSGQLAKNIQYF.

Worth noting for this clonotype: The germline gene is not matched at one end of the junction; a read error may be the cause. DNA for the CDR3: TGCGCCAGCAGCTTCTCGGGACAGGGAGCTTGGGCCAACTTCCTGACTTTC. This sequence encodes CASSFSGQGAWANFLTF. The chain links TRBV5-1 to TRBJ2-6; 9 nucleotides agree with TRBD1. Germline-derived CDR1 and CDR2 are SGHRS and YFSETQ. CDR3 length: 17 amino acids.

This clonotype was seen repeatedly, ten times or more. The chain joins TRBV6-1 to TRBJ2-5; TRBD2 matches at 12 bases. CDR1 is MNHNS, CDR2 SASEGT, per germline. The V and J ends lost 7 bases and 4 bases, in that order; junction bases with no gene match: 10. The CDR3 sequence is 16 residues long. The CDR3 here is CASNGGTSGSVETQYF. Written as DNA, the CDR3 is TGTGCCAGCAATGGTGGGACTAGCGGGTCGGTAGAGACCCAGTACTTC.

This clonotype was detected only once. At one of its ends the junction is not consistent with the germline gene, which may arise from a read error. The CDR3: CAWSVDISAYNEHFF. The CDR3 bases are TGTGCCTGGAGTGTGGACATCTCAGCCTACAATGAGCATTTCTTC. V is TRBV30 and J is TRBJ2-1; the D gene is possibly TRBD1 (5 bases). CDR1 GTSNPN and CDR2 SVGIG come from the germline V gene (reference sequence). There are 15 residues in the CDR3.

This clonotype came up many times. The V and J genes are TRBV20-1 and TRBJ2-5; possibly TRBD1 or TRBD2 for D (6 bases each). This CDR3 is built from 14 residues. Germline CDR1 and CDR2: DFQATT and SNEGSKA (reference sequence). The V end was cut by 6 bases, the J end by 4 bases, with 18 bases between. CDR3 sequence reads: CSARWRGAGETQYF. In DNA form, the CDR3 reads TGCAGTGCCCGATGGAGGGGGGCGGGAGAGACCCAGTACTTC.

This clonotype was seen many times. The gene calls are TRBV30 and TRBJ2-7, with D tentatively TRBD1 (5 bases). Germline loops: CDR1 GTSNPN, CDR2 SVGIG (reference sequence). V lost 2 bases, J lost 1 base, and 9 bases lay in between. The CDR3 totals 13 residues. The chain's CDR3 is CAWSQGSSYEQYF. The CDR3 DNA reads TGTGCCTGGAGTCAGGGCAGTTCCTACGAGCAGTACTTC.

This clonotype came up many times. V usage is TRBV20-1 and J usage is TRBJ2-1; TRBD2 agrees at 9 bases. V was pared by 1 base and J by 3 bases, with 7 bases of the junction left unmatched. This CDR3 is built from 16 residues. The V gene's germline CDR1 is DFQATT and CDR2 SNEGSKA (reference sequence). CDR3 loop: CSARGGLAGSYNEQFF. The CDR3 nucleotides are TGCAGTGCTAGAGGGGGGCTAGCGGGAAGCTACAATGAGCAGTTCTTC.

This clonotype was counted ten times or more. The chain is built from TRBV2 and TRBJ2-7, with D perhaps assigned TRBD1 or TRBD2 (5 bases each). V was shortened by 4 bases and J by 6 bases, with 16 bases between the two germline ends. Germline loops: CDR1 SNHLY, CDR2 FYNNEI. CDR3 length: 14 amino acids. DNA of the CDR3: TGTGCCAGCAGTGTTTTCGCAGGGACGGGCGAGCAGTACTTC. This sequence encodes CASSVFAGTGEQYF.

This clonotype was counted ten times or more. The chain links TRBV6-2 or TRBV6-3 to TRBJ2-7; 10 bases map to TRBD1. From germline, CDR1 is MNHEY and CDR2 SVGEGT. V lost 2 bases to trimming and J lost 5 bases; unmatched junction nucleotides: 6. The CDR3 is 15 residues long. The CDR3 reads CASSYGGQGLHEQYF. The DNA for the CDR3 is TGTGCCAGCAGTTACGGGGGACAGGGGCTCCACGAGCAGTACTTC.

This chain links TRBV7-9 with TRBJ2-7; D uncertain. The CDR3 extends over 12 amino acids. V lost 2 bases and J 4 bases, leaving 6 bases between the germline ends. The germline gives CDR1 SEHNR, CDR2 FQNEAQ (reference sequence). CDR3 nucleotide sequence: TGTGCCAGCAGCTTATTTTGGTACGAGCAGTACTTC. This translates into CASSLFWYEQYF.

This clonotype came up once. A single base separates this from a much larger clone, so it may be a read error. The rearrangement uses TRBV6-2 or TRBV6-3 and TRBJ2-1; weak D call: TRBD1 (6 bases). Germline CDR1 is MNHEY and CDR2 is SVGEGT. The CDR3 spans 12 residues. CDR3 region: CVSRNRVNEQFF. In DNA, the CDR3 is TGTGTCAGCAGAAACAGGGTTAATGAGCAGTTCTTC.

Points on this clonotype: Being one base from a much bigger clone, this may be a read error. V and J are TRBV7-9 and TRBJ2-5, with TRBD2 matching 11 bases. V lost 6 bases, J lost 5 bases, and 5 bases stayed unmatched. This CDR3 contains 14 residues. Germline V gene lookup returns CDR1 SEHNR and CDR2 FQNEAQ (reference sequence). DNA for the CDR3: TGTGCCAGCAGTAGCGGGAGGGACGGGGAGACCCAGTACTTC. Its protein is CASSSGRDGETQYF.

This sequence joins TRBV11-2 and TRBJ2-7; maybe TRBD1 (5 bases). CDR1 is SGHAT and CDR2 is FQNNGV in the germline V gene. V was shortened by 2 bases and J by 3 bases, with 17 bases between the two germline ends. The CDR3 has 16 amino acids. CDR3 DNA: TGTGCCAGCAGCTTATTAGCAAGGGGCAGCTTCTACGAGCAGTACTTC. Its protein is CASSLLARGSFYEQYF.

To note about this clonotype: Being one base from a much bigger clone, this may be a read error. The chain recombines TRBV6-2 or TRBV6-3 with TRBJ2-2; a weak D match, TRBD1 (6 bases). The length of the CDR3 is 15 residues. From germline, CDR1 is MNHEY and CDR2 SVGEGT. In DNA, the CDR3 is TGTGCCAGCAGTTACCAGGGGACCAACACCGTGGAGCTGTTTTTT. Amino acids: CASSYQGTNTVELFF.

At least ten counts were recorded for this clonotype. The CDR3 nucleotides read TGTGCCAGCAGCCGCCCTCCGGGACTCATCGGGGCCGAGCAGTACTTC. Translating it yields CASSRPPGLIGAEQYF. This sequence joins TRBV7-2 and TRBJ2-7, with D perhaps TRBD2 (6 bases). V was cut by 5 bases and J by 6 bases, with 23 bases left in between. Looked up from germline, CDR1 is SGHTA and CDR2 is FQGNSA. The CDR3 spans 16 residues.

The sample holds many counts of this clonotype. The rearrangement uses TRBV15 and TRBJ2-1; D perhaps matches TRBD1 (5 bases). This CDR3 contains 13 residues. Germline CDR1 reads LNHNV; CDR2 reads YYDKDF (reference sequence). Trimming shortened V by 5 bases and J by 5 bases, and 10 bases separated the two germline ends. The CDR3 coding sequence is TGTGCCACCAGCGTCGACAGAAACAATGAGCAGTTCTTC. It is translated as CATSVDRNNEQFF.

As concerns this clonotype: This sequence is one base from a far larger clone and is likely a read error. The J gene is TRBJ1-2, the V gene TRBV6-8; D not resolved. The CDR3 totals 16 residues. Trimming removed 6 bases at V and 4 bases at J, with 21 bases between. Looked up from germline, CDR1 is MNHGY and CDR2 is SAAAGT. Written as DNA, the CDR3 is TGTGCCAGCAGATACGACTCGGGGAATTTGGGCTATGGCTACACCTTC. It specifies CASRYDSGNLGYGYTF.

To note about this clonotype: One base away lies a much larger clone, so this may be a sequencing read error. The chain carries TRBV2 and TRBJ1-1; 8 positions match TRBD1. Germline CDR1 reads SNHLY; CDR2 reads FYNNEI. This CDR3 has 13 amino acids. CDR3 DNA sequence: TGTGCCAGGACCCTTTCAGGGGGCGCTGAAGCTTTATTT. Residues: CARTLSGGAEALF.

A note on this clonotype: A much more abundant neighbour one base away suggests this may be a read error. V and J are TRBV5-6 and TRBJ2-7; the D gene is possibly TRBD2 (6 bases). CDR3 size: 13 residues. The V gene's germline CDR1 is SGHDT and CDR2 YYEEEE. CDR3: CASSAFGGYDQYF. For the CDR3, the DNA is TGTGCCAGCAGCGCATTCGGGGGATACGATCAGTACTTC.

This clonotype has a count of ten or more. The chain couples TRBV19 to TRBJ2-4, with a possible D match to TRBD2 (5 bases). Trimming pared 7 bases from V and 3 bases from J, leaving 13 bases between. The germline V gene has CDR1 LNHDA and CDR2 SQIVND (reference sequence). This CDR3 has 14 amino acids. CDR3 DNA sequence: TGTGCCAGTACTTCCCGGGGTGGCAAAAACATTCAGTACTTC. This sequence encodes CASTSRGGKNIQYF.

Note on this clonotype: A far bigger clonotype differs at one base, so this is likely a read error. The V gene is TRBV7-8, the J gene TRBJ2-1, with D unclear. The CDR3 covers 12 residues. Germline V gene lookup returns CDR1 SGHVS and CDR2 FQNEAQ. Trimming removed 3 bases at V and 13 bases at J, with 13 bases between. The CDR3 sequence is CASSFMVGDQFF. The CDR3 DNA sequence: TGTGCCAGCAGCTTCATGGTTGGTGATCAGTTCTTC.